This T cell receptor beta chain derives from a study of glioma-infiltrating T cells after dendritic cell vaccination. Turning to the study itself: Patients had newly diagnosed or recurrent glioblastoma and received dendritic cell vaccines.

V was clipped by 5 bases and J by 0 bases; unmatched bases: 4. The CDR3 contains 15 residues. Germline CDR1 is MDHEN and CDR2 is SYDVKM. Study findings and constraints: No direct clonality-survival link was found; a diverse polyclonal response may matter. Only a small number of patients had complete blood and tumor samples.

Up to about 2 ug genomic DNA was used for TCRB CDR3 amplification. TCRdb keeps only in-frame clones here, not all; method: immunoSEQ multiplex PCR. The sample contains under 100,000 clones, over 85% of which appear only once. In regard to this clone: Its cognate antigen is unknown.

The material sequenced was blood, taken before dendritic cell vaccination. The chain has TRBV28 and TRBJ2-7, with 10 bases aligning to TRBD2. The TCR originated in a human donor with glioblastoma. The CDR3 DNA sequence: TGTGCCAGCAGTCGTGGACTAGCGGCCTCCTACGAGCAGTACTTC. This codes for CASSRGLAASYEQYF.